These T cell receptor beta chains were read from a single sample in a study of cytomegalovirus exposure and HLA in healthy donors. The repertoire was sequenced with immunoSEQ multiplex PCR; TCRdb's copy has only in-frame clones and lacks some. The sample holds about 160,000 clones, about 80% seen once. The specimen sequenced was PBMCs. These receptors were taken from a man aged 18 to 30 in good health and CMV-seropositive. The CDR3 runs from the conserved cysteine through the conserved F or W. Fields, in order: D gene, J gene, clone size, V gene, CDR3 protein, CDR3 DNA. D genes are given only for firm matches. Rows may omit the clone size; those that give it use once, few, many or a size class.

d_gene: TRBD2; j_gene: TRBJ2-5; abundance: -; v_gene: TRBV7-7; CDR3aa: CASSLAVSGRARETQYF; CDR3nt: TGTGCTAGCAGCTTAGCGGTTAGCGGGAGGGCCCGAGAGACCCAGTACTTC
d_gene: TRBD1; j_gene: TRBJ2-5; abundance: -; v_gene: TRBV7-7; CDR3aa: CASSPDRGPEETQYF; CDR3nt: TGTGCTAGCAGCCCCGACAGGGGGCCCGAAGAGACCCAGTACTTC
d_gene: TRBD2; j_gene: TRBJ2-7; abundance: -; v_gene: TRBV4-2; CDR3aa: CASSQDPGLGFEQYF; CDR3nt: TGTGCCAGCAGCCAAGACCCCGGACTAGGGTTCGAGCAGTACTTC
d_gene: -; j_gene: TRBJ2-3; abundance: few; v_gene: TRBV18; CDR3aa: CASSPLVTDTQYF; CDR3nt: TGTGCCAGCTCACCATTAGTGACAGATACGCAGTATTTT
d_gene: TRBD1; j_gene: TRBJ1-2; abundance: -; v_gene: TRBV4-1; CDR3aa: CASSQDARGLGYTF; CDR3nt: TGCGCCAGCAGCCAAGATGCCAGGGGGCTCGGCTACACCTTC
d_gene: -; j_gene: TRBJ2-1; abundance: once; v_gene: TRBV14; CDR3aa: CASSLGYNEQFF; CDR3nt: TGTGCCAGCAGCCTCGGTTACAATGAGCAGTTCTTC
d_gene: TRBD1; j_gene: TRBJ1-6; abundance: -; v_gene: TRBV30; CDR3aa: CAWRRQGLGSPLHF; CDR3nt: TGTGCCTGGAGGAGACAGGGGTTGGGATCACCCCTCCACTTT
d_gene: -; j_gene: TRBJ1-2; abundance: -; v_gene: TRBV10-2; CDR3aa: CASSEQSYGYTF; CDR3nt: TGCGCCAGCAGTGAGCAGTCCTATGGCTACACCTTC
d_gene: -; j_gene: TRBJ1-2; abundance: -; v_gene: TRBV6-5; CDR3aa: CASRTVREGSSYTF; CDR3nt: TGTGCCAGCAGAACCGTGCGGGAGGGCAGCAGCTACACCTTC
d_gene: -; j_gene: TRBJ1-4; abundance: -; v_gene: TRBV29-1; CDR3aa: CSARLNEKLFF; CDR3nt: TGCAGCGCCAGGCTAAATGAAAAACTGTTTTTT
d_gene: -; j_gene: TRBJ2-3; abundance: -; v_gene: TRBV27; CDR3aa: CASSSLATDTQYF; CDR3nt: TGTGCCAGCAGTTCACTAGCTACGGATACGCAGTATTTT
d_gene: TRBD1; j_gene: TRBJ2-1; abundance: few; v_gene: TRBV6-1; CDR3aa: CASTDRGRYNEQFF; CDR3nt: TGTGCCAGCACAGACAGGGGGCGCTACAATGAGCAGTTCTTC
d_gene: -; j_gene: TRBJ2-5; abundance: -; v_gene: TRBV7-9; CDR3aa: CASSPRVKETQYF; CDR3nt: TGTGCCAGCAGCCCCAGGGTTAAGGAGACCCAGTACTTC
d_gene: TRBD1; j_gene: TRBJ1-4; abundance: few; v_gene: TRBV4-1; CDR3aa: CASRFGQGGRGEKLFF; CDR3nt: TGCGCCAGCAGGTTCGGACAGGGGGGGAGAGGTGAAAAACTGTTTTTT
d_gene: TRBD2; j_gene: TRBJ2-7; abundance: -; v_gene: TRBV29-1; CDR3aa: CSVRGELAGSSYEQYF; CDR3nt: TGCAGCGTCAGGGGCGAACTAGCGGGAAGCTCCTACGAGCAGTACTTC
d_gene: -; j_gene: TRBJ2-3; abundance: -; v_gene: TRBV10-1; CDR3aa: CASSYGGTDTQYF; CDR3nt: TGCGCCAGCAGTTACGGGGGCACAGATACGCAGTATTTT
d_gene: -; j_gene: TRBJ1-5; abundance: -; v_gene: TRBV6-6; CDR3aa: CASSYLGQGREPQHF; CDR3nt: TGTGCCAGCAGTTACCTCGGGCAGGGAAGGGAGCCCCAGCATTTT
d_gene: -; j_gene: TRBJ2-5; abundance: -; v_gene: TRBV7-9; CDR3aa: CASSLRGGKNQETQYF; CDR3nt: TGTGCCAGCAGCCTACGAGGCGGGAAGAACCAAGAGACCCAGTACTTC
d_gene: -; j_gene: TRBJ2-2; abundance: -; v_gene: TRBV7-9; CDR3aa: CLGGPSGGELFF; CDR3nt: TGCTTGGGGGGTCCGTCGGGAGGGGAGCTGTTTTTT
d_gene: TRBD1; j_gene: TRBJ1-1; abundance: -; v_gene: TRBV6-5; CDR3aa: CASSYRQGAMDTEAFF; CDR3nt: TGTGCCAGCAGTTACAGACAGGGGGCGATGGACACTGAAGCTTTCTTT
d_gene: TRBD1; j_gene: TRBJ1-1; abundance: once; v_gene: TRBV7-3; CDR3aa: CASSSQGANTEAFF; CDR3nt: TGTGCCAGCAGCTCACAGGGGGCGAACACTGAAGCTTTCTTT
d_gene: -; j_gene: TRBJ2-3; abundance: -; v_gene: TRBV19; CDR3aa: CASGLDTQYF; CDR3nt: TGTGCCAGTGGACTAGATACGCAGTATTTT
d_gene: TRBD2; j_gene: TRBJ2-7; abundance: -; v_gene: TRBV7-9; CDR3aa: CASSTTGGADSYEQYF; CDR3nt: TGTGCCAGCAGCACAACGGGGGGGGCCGACTCCTACGAGCAGTACTTC
d_gene: TRBD1; j_gene: TRBJ2-1; abundance: few; v_gene: TRBV11-2; CDR3aa: CASSLPGGKNNEQFF; CDR3nt: TGTGCCAGCAGCTTACCAGGGGGAAAGAACAATGAGCAGTTCTTC
d_gene: -; j_gene: TRBJ2-2; abundance: -; v_gene: TRBV6-1; CDR3aa: CASRSGVTGELFF; CDR3nt: TGTGCCAGCAGGTCCGGAGTCACCGGGGAGCTGTTTTTT
d_gene: -; j_gene: TRBJ1-2; abundance: -; v_gene: TRBV29-1; CDR3aa: CSAERQNGYGYTF; CDR3nt: TGCAGCGCTGAAAGACAGAATGGCTATGGCTACACCTTC
d_gene: TRBD1; j_gene: TRBJ1-2; abundance: -; v_gene: TRBV6-1; CDR3aa: CASRRTGDHYGYSF; CDR3nt: TGTGCCAGCAGAAGGACAGGAGATCACTATGGCTACTCCTTC
d_gene: TRBD2; j_gene: TRBJ2-2; abundance: few; v_gene: TRBV4-1; CDR3aa: CASRRGMGTGELFF; CDR3nt: TGCGCCAGCAGGCGGGGGATGGGCACCGGGGAGCTGTTTTTT
d_gene: TRBD1; j_gene: TRBJ1-2; abundance: -; v_gene: TRBV5-5; CDR3aa: CASSFFHPGQGSSYTF; CDR3nt: TGTGCCAGCAGCTTTTTTCACCCAGGACAGGGTAGTAGCTACACCTTC
d_gene: TRBD2; j_gene: TRBJ2-1; abundance: -; v_gene: TRBV27; CDR3aa: CASSSTSGGSYNEQFF; CDR3nt: TGTGCCAGCAGTTCGACTAGCGGGGGGTCCTACAATGAGCAGTTCTTC
d_gene: -; j_gene: TRBJ2-5; abundance: once; v_gene: TRBV7-9; CDR3aa: CASSPLGGTGQETQYF; CDR3nt: TGTGCCAGCAGCCCCTTGGGGGGGACAGGACAAGAGACCCAGTACTTC
d_gene: -; j_gene: TRBJ2-7; abundance: few; v_gene: TRBV19; CDR3aa: CASSSGSSYEQYF; CDR3nt: TGTGCCAGTAGCAGCGGTAGCTCCTACGAGCAGTACTTC
d_gene: -; j_gene: TRBJ1-1; abundance: -; v_gene: TRBV7-2; CDR3aa: CASSLALGRGSTEAFF; CDR3nt: TGTGCCAGCAGCTTAGCGCTCGGCAGGGGATCGACTGAAGCTTTCTTT
d_gene: TRBD1; j_gene: TRBJ2-3; abundance: -; v_gene: TRBV13; CDR3aa: CASSYGTGGFDTQYF; CDR3nt: TGTGCCAGCAGCTACGGGACAGGCGGGTTCGATACGCAGTATTTT
d_gene: -; j_gene: TRBJ2-3; abundance: -; v_gene: TRBV7-2; CDR3aa: CASSTLWAGISTDTQYF; CDR3nt: TGTGCCAGCAGCACTTTGTGGGCGGGGATAAGCACAGATACGCAGTATTTT
d_gene: TRBD1; j_gene: TRBJ1-1; abundance: -; v_gene: TRBV6-6; CDR3aa: CASSAGGRNTEAFF; CDR3nt: TGTGCCAGCAGCGCAGGGGGCCGGAACACTGAAGCTTTCTTT
d_gene: TRBD1; j_gene: TRBJ1-5; abundance: -; v_gene: TRBV27; CDR3aa: CASSSTGGGNQPQHF; CDR3nt: TGTGCCAGCAGTTCGACAGGGGGCGGTAATCAGCCCCAGCATTTT
d_gene: TRBD1; j_gene: TRBJ2-7; abundance: -; v_gene: TRBV5-6; CDR3aa: CASSLGGTGGEQYF; CDR3nt: TGTGCCAGCAGCTTGGGAGGGACAGGGGGCGAGCAGTACTTC
d_gene: TRBD1; j_gene: TRBJ1-2; abundance: -; v_gene: TRBV4-1; CDR3aa: CASSQGGQGNYGYTF; CDR3nt: TGCGCCAGCAGCCAAGGAGGACAGGGGAACTATGGCTACACCTTC
d_gene: -; j_gene: TRBJ1-2; abundance: -; v_gene: TRBV7-9; CDR3aa: CASSYGRGYGYTF; CDR3nt: TGTGCCAGCAGCTACGGACGGGGCTATGGCTACACCTTC
d_gene: TRBD1; j_gene: TRBJ2-1; abundance: -; v_gene: TRBV25-1; CDR3aa: CASSEWTGLEQFF; CDR3nt: TGTGCCAGCAGTGAATGGACAGGGCTTGAGCAGTTCTTC